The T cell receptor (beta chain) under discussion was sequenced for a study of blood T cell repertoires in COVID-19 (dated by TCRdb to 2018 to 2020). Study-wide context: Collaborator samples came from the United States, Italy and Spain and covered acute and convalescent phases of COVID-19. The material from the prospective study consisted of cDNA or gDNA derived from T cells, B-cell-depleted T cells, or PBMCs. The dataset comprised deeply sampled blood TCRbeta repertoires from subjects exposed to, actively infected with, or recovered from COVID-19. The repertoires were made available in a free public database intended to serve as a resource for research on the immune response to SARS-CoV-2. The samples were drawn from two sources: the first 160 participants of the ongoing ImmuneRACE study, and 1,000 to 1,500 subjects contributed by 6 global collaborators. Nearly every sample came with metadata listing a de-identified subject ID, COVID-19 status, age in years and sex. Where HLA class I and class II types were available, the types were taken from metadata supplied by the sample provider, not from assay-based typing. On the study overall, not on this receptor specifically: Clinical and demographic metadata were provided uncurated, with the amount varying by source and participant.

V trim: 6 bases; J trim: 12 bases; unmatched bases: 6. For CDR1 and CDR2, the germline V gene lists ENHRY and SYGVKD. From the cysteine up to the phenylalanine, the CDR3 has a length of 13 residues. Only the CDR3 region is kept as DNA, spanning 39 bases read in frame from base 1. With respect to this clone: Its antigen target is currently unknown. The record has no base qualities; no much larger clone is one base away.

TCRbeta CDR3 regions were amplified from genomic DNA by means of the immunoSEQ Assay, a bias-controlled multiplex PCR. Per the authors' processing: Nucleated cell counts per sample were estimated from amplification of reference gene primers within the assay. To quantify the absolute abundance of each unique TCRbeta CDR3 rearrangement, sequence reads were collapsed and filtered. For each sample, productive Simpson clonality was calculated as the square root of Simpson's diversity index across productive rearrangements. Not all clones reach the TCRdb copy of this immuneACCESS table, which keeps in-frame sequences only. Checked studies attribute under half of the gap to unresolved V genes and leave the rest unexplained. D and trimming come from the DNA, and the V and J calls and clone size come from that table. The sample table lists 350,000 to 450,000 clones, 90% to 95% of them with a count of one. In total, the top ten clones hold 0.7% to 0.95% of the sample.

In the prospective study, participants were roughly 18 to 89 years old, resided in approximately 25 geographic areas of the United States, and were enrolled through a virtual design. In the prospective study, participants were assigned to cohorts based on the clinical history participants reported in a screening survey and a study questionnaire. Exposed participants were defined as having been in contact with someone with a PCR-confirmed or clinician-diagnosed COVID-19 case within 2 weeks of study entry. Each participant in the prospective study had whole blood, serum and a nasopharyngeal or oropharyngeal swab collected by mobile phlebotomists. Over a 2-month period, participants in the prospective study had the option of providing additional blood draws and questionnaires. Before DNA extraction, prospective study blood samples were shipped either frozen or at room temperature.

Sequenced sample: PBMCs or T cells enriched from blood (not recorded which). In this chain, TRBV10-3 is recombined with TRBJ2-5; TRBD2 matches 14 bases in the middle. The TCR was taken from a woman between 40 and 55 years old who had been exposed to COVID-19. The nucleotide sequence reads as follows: TGTGCCATCAGGGGGACTAGCGGGGGCCGGGAGTACTTC. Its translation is CAIRGTSGGREYF.